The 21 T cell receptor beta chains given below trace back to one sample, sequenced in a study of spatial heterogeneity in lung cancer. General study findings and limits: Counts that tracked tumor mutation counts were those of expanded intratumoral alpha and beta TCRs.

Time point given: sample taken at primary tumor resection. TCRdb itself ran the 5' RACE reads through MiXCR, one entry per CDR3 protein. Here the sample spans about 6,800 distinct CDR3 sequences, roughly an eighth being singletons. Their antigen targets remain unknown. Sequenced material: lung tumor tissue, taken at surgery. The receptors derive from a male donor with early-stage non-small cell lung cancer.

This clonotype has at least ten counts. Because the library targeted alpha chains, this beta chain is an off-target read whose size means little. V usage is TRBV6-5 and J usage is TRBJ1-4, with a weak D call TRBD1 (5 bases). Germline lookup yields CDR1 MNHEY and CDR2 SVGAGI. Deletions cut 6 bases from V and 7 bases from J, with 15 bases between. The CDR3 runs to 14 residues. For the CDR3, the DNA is TGTGCCAGCAGACCCGGGACTCGCTCTGAAAAACTGTTTTTT. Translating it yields CASRPGTRSEKLFF.

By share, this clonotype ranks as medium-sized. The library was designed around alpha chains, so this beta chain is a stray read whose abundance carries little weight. The CDR3 is CASSLGGGRYGYTF. The CDR3 nucleotides are TGCGCCAGCAGCTTGGGAGGGGGTCGCTATGGCTACACCTTC. The V gene is TRBV5-1, the J gene TRBJ1-2; perhaps TRBD1 as D (6 bases). The CDR3 has 14 residues. Germline CDR1 SGHRS, CDR2 YFSETQ. The V end was cut by 0 bases, the J end by 4 bases, with 10 bases between.

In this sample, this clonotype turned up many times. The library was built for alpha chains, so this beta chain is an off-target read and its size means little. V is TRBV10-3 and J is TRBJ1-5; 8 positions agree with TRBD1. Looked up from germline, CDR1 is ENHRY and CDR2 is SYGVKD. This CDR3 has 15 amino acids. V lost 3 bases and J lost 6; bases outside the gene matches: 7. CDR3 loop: CAISETGGLAQPQHF. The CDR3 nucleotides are TGTGCCATCAGTGAAACAGGGGGTTTGGCTCAGCCCCAGCATTTT.

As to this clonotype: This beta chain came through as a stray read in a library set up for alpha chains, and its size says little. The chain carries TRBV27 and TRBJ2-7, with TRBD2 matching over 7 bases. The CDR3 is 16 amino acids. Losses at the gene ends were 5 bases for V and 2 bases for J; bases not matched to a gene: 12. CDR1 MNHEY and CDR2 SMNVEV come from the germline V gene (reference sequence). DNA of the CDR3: TGTGCCAGCAGTCCCCTAGGACTAGTAGAAGCCTACGAGCAGTACTTC. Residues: CASSPLGLVEAYEQYF.

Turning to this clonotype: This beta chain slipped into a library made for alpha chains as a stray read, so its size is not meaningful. The CDR3, as DNA: TGCAGTGCTAGGCCAGGGGCTCTGGAGACCCAGTACTTC. Translated, it gives CSARPGALETQYF. The chain has TRBV20-1 and TRBJ2-5; a weak D match, TRBD1 (6 bases). Germline loops: CDR1 DFQATT, CDR2 SNEGSKA (reference sequence). Trimming stripped 3 bases from V and 5 bases from J, with 13 bases between. The CDR3 spans 13 residues.

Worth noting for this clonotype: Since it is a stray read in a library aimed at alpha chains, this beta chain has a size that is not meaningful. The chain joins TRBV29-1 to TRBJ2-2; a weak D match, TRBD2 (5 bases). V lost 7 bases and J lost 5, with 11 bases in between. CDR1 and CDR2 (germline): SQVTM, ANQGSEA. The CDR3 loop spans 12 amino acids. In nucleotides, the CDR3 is TGCAGCGCCCGAGGGTTAACCGGGGAGCTGTTTTTT. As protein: CSARGLTGELFF.

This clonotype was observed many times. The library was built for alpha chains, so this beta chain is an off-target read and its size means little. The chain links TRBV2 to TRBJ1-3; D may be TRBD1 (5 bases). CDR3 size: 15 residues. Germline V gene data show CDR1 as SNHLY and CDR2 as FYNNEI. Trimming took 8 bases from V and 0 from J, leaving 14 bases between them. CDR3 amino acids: CASRLMGDSGNTIYF. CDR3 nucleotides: TGTGCCAGCCGGCTGATGGGGGACTCTGGAAACACCATATATTTT. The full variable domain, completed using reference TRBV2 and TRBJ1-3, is EPEVTQTPSHQVTQMGQEVILRCVPISNHLYFYWYRQILGQKVEFLVSFYNNEISEKSEIFDDQFSVERPDGSNFTLKIRSTKLEDSAMYFCASRLMGDSGNTIYFGEGSWLTVV.

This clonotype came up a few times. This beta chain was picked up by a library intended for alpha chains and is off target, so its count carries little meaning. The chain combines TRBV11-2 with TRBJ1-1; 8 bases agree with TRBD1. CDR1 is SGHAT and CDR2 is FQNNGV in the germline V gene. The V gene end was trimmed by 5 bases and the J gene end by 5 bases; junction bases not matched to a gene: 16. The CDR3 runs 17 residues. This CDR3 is CASSLTLSDRGKTEAFF. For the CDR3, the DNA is TGTGCCAGCAGCCTTACGTTAAGCGACAGGGGTAAAACTGAAGCTTTCTTT.

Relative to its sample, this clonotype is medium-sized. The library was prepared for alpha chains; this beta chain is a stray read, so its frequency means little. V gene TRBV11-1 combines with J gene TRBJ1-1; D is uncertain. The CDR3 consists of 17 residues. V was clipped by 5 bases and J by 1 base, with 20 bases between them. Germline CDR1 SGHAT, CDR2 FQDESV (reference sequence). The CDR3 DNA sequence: TGTGCCAGCAGCCCATACCTCCGAAGCGTACAGAACACTGAAGCTTTCTTT. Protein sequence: CASSPYLRSVQNTEAFF.

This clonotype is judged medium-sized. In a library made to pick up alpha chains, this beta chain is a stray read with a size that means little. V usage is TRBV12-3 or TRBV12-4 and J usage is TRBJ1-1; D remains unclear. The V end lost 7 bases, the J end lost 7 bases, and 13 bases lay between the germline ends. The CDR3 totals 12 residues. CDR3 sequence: CASNYPEVEAFF. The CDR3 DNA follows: TGTGCCAGCAACTACCCGGAGGTTGAAGCTTTCTTT.

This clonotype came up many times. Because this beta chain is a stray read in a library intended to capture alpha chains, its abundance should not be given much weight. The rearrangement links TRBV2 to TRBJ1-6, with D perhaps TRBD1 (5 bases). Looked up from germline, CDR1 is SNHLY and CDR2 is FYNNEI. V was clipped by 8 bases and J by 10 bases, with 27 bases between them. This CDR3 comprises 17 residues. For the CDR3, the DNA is TGTGCCAGCGGCCCCCAGAGAGGAGGGGTAGGAGGATCACCCCTCCACTTT. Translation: CASGPQRGGVGGSPLHF.

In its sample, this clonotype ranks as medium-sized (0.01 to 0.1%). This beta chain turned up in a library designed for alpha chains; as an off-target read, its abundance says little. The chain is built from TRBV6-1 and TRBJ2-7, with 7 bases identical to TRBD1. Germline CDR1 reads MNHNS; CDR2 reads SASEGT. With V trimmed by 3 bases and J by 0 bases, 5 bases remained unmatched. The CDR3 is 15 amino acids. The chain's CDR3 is CASSDRDSLSYEQYF. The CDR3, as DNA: TGTGCCAGCAGTGATAGGGACAGTCTCTCCTACGAGCAGTACTTC.

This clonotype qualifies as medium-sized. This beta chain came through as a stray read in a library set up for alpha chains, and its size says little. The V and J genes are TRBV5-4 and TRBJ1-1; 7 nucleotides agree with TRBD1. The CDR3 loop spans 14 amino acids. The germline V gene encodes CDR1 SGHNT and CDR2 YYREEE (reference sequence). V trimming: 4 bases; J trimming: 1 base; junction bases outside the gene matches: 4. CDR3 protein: CASSDGTENTEAFF. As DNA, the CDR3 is TGTGCCAGCAGCGACGGGACAGAGAACACTGAAGCTTTCTTT.

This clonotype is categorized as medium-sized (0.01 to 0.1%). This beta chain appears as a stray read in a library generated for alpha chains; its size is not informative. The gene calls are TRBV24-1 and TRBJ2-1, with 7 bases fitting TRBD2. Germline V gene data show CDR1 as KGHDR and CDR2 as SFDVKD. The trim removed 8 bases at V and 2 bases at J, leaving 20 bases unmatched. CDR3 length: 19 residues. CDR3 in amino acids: CATTPSLKLARNPYNEQFF. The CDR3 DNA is TGTGCCACCACTCCATCCCTGAAACTAGCGCGAAACCCCTACAATGAGCAGTTCTTC.

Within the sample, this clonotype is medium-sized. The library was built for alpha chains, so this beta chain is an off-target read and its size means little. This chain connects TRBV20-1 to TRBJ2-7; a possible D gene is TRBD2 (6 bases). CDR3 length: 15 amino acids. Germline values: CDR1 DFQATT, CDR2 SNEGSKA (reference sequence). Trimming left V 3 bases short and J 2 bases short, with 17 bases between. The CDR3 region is CSARETPGVPYEQYF. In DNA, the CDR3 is TGCAGTGCTAGGGAAACCCCGGGAGTTCCCTACGAGCAGTACTTC.

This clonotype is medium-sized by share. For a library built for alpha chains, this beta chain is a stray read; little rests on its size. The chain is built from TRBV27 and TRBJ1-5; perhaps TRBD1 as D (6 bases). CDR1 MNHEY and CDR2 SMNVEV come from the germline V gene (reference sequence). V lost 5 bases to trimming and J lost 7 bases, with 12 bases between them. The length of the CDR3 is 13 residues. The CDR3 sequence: CASSQGSGQPQHF. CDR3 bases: TGTGCCAGCAGTCAGGGGTCTGGGCAGCCCCAGCATTTT.

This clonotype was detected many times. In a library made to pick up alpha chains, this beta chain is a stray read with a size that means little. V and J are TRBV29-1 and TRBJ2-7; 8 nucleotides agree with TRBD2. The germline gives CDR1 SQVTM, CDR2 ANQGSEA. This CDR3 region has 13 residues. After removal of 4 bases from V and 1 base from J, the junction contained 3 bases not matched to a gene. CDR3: CSVGGTRSYEQYF. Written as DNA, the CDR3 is TGCAGCGTTGGCGGGACTAGATCCTACGAGCAGTACTTC.

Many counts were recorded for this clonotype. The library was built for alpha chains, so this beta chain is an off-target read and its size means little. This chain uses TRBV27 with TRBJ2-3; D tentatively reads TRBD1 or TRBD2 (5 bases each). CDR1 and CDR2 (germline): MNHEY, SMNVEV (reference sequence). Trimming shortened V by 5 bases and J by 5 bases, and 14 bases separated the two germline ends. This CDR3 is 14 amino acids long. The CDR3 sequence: CASSPGPFEDTQYF. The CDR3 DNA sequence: TGTGCCAGCAGTCCGGGGCCCTTCGAAGATACGCAGTATTTT.

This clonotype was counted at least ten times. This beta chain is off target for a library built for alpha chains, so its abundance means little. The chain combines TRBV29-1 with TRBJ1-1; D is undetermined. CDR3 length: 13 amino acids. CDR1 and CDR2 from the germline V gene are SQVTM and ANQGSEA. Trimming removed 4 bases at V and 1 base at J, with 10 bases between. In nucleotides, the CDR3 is TGCAGCGTTGTTCACTCTTCGAACACTGAAGCTTTCTTT. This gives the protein CSVVHSSNTEAFF.

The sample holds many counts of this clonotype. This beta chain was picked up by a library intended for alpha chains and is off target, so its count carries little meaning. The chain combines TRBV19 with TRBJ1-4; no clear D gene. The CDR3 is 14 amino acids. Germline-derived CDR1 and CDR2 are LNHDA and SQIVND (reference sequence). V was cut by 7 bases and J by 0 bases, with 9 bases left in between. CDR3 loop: CASTRVATNEKLFF. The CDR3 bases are TGTGCCAGTACCCGAGTTGCAACTAATGAAAAACTGTTTTTT.

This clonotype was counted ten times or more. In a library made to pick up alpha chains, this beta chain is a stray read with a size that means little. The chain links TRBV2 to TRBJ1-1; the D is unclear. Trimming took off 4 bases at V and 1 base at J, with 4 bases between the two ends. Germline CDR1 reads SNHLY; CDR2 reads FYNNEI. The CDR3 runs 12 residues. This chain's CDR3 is CASSAPNTEAFF. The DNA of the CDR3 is TGTGCCAGCAGTGCACCGAACACTGAAGCTTTCTTT.